The source of this T cell receptor beta chain is a study of Graves' ophthalmopathy and Graves' hyperthyroidism. On the study more broadly: At initial diagnosis, peripheral blood was obtained, and this preceded any treatment.

V dropped 4 bases and J dropped 6; count of bases not matched to a gene: 7. Germline-derived CDR1 and CDR2 are PRHDT and FYEKMQ (reference sequence). This CDR3 region has 14 residues. In this sample, this clonotype turned up many times. All donors with ophthalmopathy were recorded as having moderate-to-severe activity, CAS ≥3, NOSPECS ≥4 and a duration under 3 months. The authors diagnosed from clinical symptoms, serum thyroxine, TRAb, thyroid ultrasound and orbital computed tomography. As the template, RNA transcripts were used to amplify TCR beta CDR3 regions. The first round was an RT-PCR with HTBI primers, and the second round was a multiplex PCR. TCRdb redid the calling of the multiplex PCR reads with MiXCR, one entry per CDR3 protein. The data contain around 40,000 distinct CDR3 sequences, about 50% of them singletons.

This TCR came from an adult man with Graves' ophthalmopathy. The rearrangement joins TRBV13 to TRBJ2-7; the match to TRBD1 covers 9 bases. The sequenced sample was peripheral blood. CDR3 sequence: CASSSSGTGLEQYF. The CDR3 DNA reads as TGTGCCAGCAGCTCCTCCGGGACAGGGCTCGAGCAGTACTTC.